Each of the 9 T cell receptor beta chains below was sequenced from the same sample in a study of blood T cell repertoires in COVID-19. Clones were sequenced by immunoSEQ multiplex PCR, and TCRdb holds only the in-frame ones, with some missing. Found here are roughly 160,000 clones, 87% of them singletons; the top ten hold about 3.9%. What was sequenced was peripheral blood. The receptors originated from a woman aged 55-69 years who had recovered from COVID-19.

The rearrangement uses TRBV5-1 and TRBJ2-3; D is perhaps TRBD2 (5 bases). V dropped 2 bases and J dropped 4 bases, with 14 bases sitting between them. The germline V gene has CDR1 SGHRS and CDR2 YFSETQ. The CDR3 is made up of 15 amino acids. The CDR3 loop is CASSFSGDVSDTQYF. Written as DNA, the CDR3 is TGCGCCAGCAGCTTTTCCGGGGATGTGTCAGATACGCAGTATTTT. Variable domain in full (rest from reference TRBV5-1 and TRBJ2-3): KAGVTQTPRYLIKTRGQQVTLSCSPISGHRSVSWYQQTPGQGLQFLFEYFSETQRNKGNFPGRFSGRQFSNSRSEMNVSTLELGDSALYLCASSFSGDVSDTQYFGPGTRLTVL.

The chain is built from TRBV5-1 and TRBJ2-3, with TRBD2 matching 8 bases. Germline CDR1 SGHRS, CDR2 YFSETQ. V was clipped by 4 bases and J by 7 bases; unmatched bases: 11. The CDR3 spans 15 residues. The CDR3: CASSRLPAGENTQYF. The CDR3 nucleotides are TGCGCCAGCAGCCGGTTACCAGCGGGGGAGAATACGCAGTATTTT.

The rearrangement uses TRBV14 and TRBJ1-2; no reliable D call. The germline V gene encodes CDR1 SGHDN and CDR2 FVKESK. V was clipped by 1 base and J by 7 bases, with 10 bases between them. The CDR3 covers 13 residues. The CDR3 bases are TGTGCCAGCAGCCAAGCAAGAGATCCTGGCTACACCTTC. It encodes CASSQARDPGYTF.

This chain uses TRBV5-4 with TRBJ2-2, with D possibly being TRBD1 (6 bases). In germline, CDR1 is SGHNT, CDR2 YYREEE (reference sequence). Trimming stripped 0 bases from V and 4 bases from J, with 10 bases between. This CDR3 comprises 15 residues. For the CDR3, the DNA is TGTGCCAGCAGCTTGGCCAAGGACAGCACCGGGGAGCTGTTTTTT. The encoded protein is CASSLAKDSTGELFF.

The gene calls are TRBV7-2 and TRBJ1-2; 11 bases fit TRBD1. The CDR3 extends over 14 amino acids. The germline V gene has CDR1 SGHTA and CDR2 FQGNSA. Germline trimming cut 5 bases from V and 8 bases from J; bases unmatched to any gene: 7. CDR3 in DNA: TGTGCCAGCAGCGTGGACAGGGGGCGCAGGGGCTACACCTTC. It specifies CASSVDRGRRGYTF.

The J gene is TRBJ2-5, the V gene TRBV5-1; D may be TRBD2 (5 bases). The V and J ends lost 0 bases and 5 bases respectively, with 14 bases between them. CDR1 is SGHRS and CDR2 is YFSETQ in the germline V gene. The CDR3 is made up of 15 amino acids. CDR3 bases: TGCGCCAGCAGCTTGGGTGCCCCAACGGGGGAGACCCAGTACTTC. Its protein product is CASSLGAPTGETQYF. The whole variable domain, remainder taken from reference TRBV5-1 and TRBJ2-5, is KAGVTQTPRYLIKTRGQQVTLSCSPISGHRSVSWYQQTPGQGLQFLFEYFSETQRNKGNFPGRFSGRQFSNSRSEMNVSTLELGDSALYLCASSLGAPTGETQYFGPGTRLLVL.

The chain links TRBV29-1 to TRBJ2-3; TRBD2 might be the D (5 bases). V was shortened by 4 bases and J by 4 bases, with 9 bases between the two germline ends. Germline CDR1 SQVTM, CDR2 ANQGSEA. This CDR3 contains 12 residues. The CDR3 DNA reads as TGCAGCGTTGGGGCTAGCTCAGATACGCAGTATTTT. As protein: CSVGASSDTQYF.

The V and J genes are TRBV2 and TRBJ1-3, with 10 bases fitting TRBD1. CDR1 is SNHLY, CDR2 FYNNEI, per germline. This CDR3 has 14 residues. With V trimmed by 6 bases and J by 4 bases, 3 bases remained unmatched. This CDR3 is CASRGTGAGNTIYF. In nucleotides, the CDR3 is TGTGCCAGCAGGGGGACAGGGGCCGGAAACACCATATATTTT.

The chain links TRBV5-1 to TRBJ2-1, with 8 bases that match TRBD2. CDR3 length: 18 amino acids. Unmatched junction bases numbered 13, after V lost 0 bases and J lost 5 bases. Germline CDR1 is SGHRS and CDR2 is YFSETQ. The CDR3 DNA reads as TGCGCCAGCAGCTTGGCGGGATGGGCGGGGGGAAACCACAATGAGCAGTTCTTC. As protein: CASSLAGWAGGNHNEQFF.